The 7 T cell receptor beta chains listed next were all sequenced from one sample in a study of CD8 T cells in Susac syndrome. Reverse transcription used roughly 0.45 to 1 ug RNA and random hexamers. TCRdb reprocessed the immunoSEQ multiplex PCR reads with MiXCR, giving one entry per CDR3 protein. Of 95,000 to 150,000 distinct CDR3 sequences detected, over 90% appear once; the ten largest clones hold 0.13% to 0.15%. Sequenced input: CD4+ T cells from PBMCs. These receptors originate from a human donor with Susac syndrome.

The chain joins TRBV7-9 to TRBJ2-7; D could derive from TRBD1 or TRBD2 (7 bases each). CDR3 length: 18 amino acids. The V end was cut by 1 base, the J end by 5 bases, with 24 bases between. CDR1 is SEHNR, CDR2 FQNEAQ, per germline (reference sequence). The CDR3 loop is CASSLVGGTDLSSDEQYF. CDR3 nucleotide sequence: TGTGCCAGCAGCTTAGTGGGAGGGACAGACCTTTCTTCCGACGAGCAGTACTTC.

The genes are TRBV20-1 and TRBJ2-3; D remains unclear. V dropped 0 bases and J dropped 6 bases, with 7 bases sitting between them. The CDR3 totals 12 residues. In germline, CDR1 is DFQATT, CDR2 SNEGSKA (reference sequence). CDR3 nucleotides: TGCAGTGCTAGAGAGGGGATGGATACGCAGTATTTT. It is translated as CSAREGMDTQYF.

The chain uses TRBV6-2 or TRBV6-3 and TRBJ1-5, with TRBD1 identical over 11 bases. This CDR3 comprises 16 residues. Trimming took 5 bases from V and 7 from J; bases not matched to a gene: 10. Germline CDR1 and CDR2: MNHEY and SVGEGT. The CDR3 is CASSQPRDRGLQPQHF. CDR3 bases: TGTGCCAGCAGTCAACCCCGGGACAGGGGGTTGCAGCCCCAGCATTTT.

The chain has TRBV18 and TRBJ1-1, with unresolved D. V lost 5 bases and J lost 7, with 11 bases in between. There are 12 residues in the CDR3. The germline CDR1 and CDR2 sequences are KGHSH and LQKENI. CDR3 in DNA: TGTGCCAGCTCAGGGGAGGTTCATGAAGCTTTCTTT. It codes for CASSGEVHEAFF.

The genes are TRBV7-2 and TRBJ2-3; a possible D gene is TRBD2 (5 bases). CDR1 and CDR2 (germline): SGHTA, FQGNSA. The CDR3 contains 14 residues. The ends were cut back, 3 bases at V and 6 bases at J, with 13 bases in the middle. The CDR3 is CASSFRRPGDTQYF. CDR3 coding DNA: TGTGCCAGCAGCTTTAGACGGCCGGGGGATACGCAGTATTTT. Using reference TRBV7-2 and TRBJ2-3 for the parts outside the CDR3, the full variable domain is GAGVSQSPSNKVTEKGKDVELRCDPISGHTALYWYRQSLGQGLEFLIYFQGNSAPDKSGLPSDRFSAERTGGSVSTLTIQRTQQEDSAVYLCASSFRRPGDTQYFGPGTRLTVL.

This chain joins TRBV28 and TRBJ2-1; 8 positions match TRBD1. Germline V gives CDR1 MDHEN, CDR2 SYDVKM. The V gene end was trimmed by 7 bases and the J gene end by 10 bases; junction bases not matched to a gene: 15. The CDR3 extends over 15 amino acids. CDR3 sequence: CASTVTRQGRHEQFF. CDR3 DNA: TGTGCCAGCACCGTGACCCGACAGGGGCGGCACGAGCAGTTCTTC.

The rearrangement links TRBV6-5 to TRBJ2-1; perhaps TRBD1 as D (5 bases). Germline CDR1 and CDR2: MNHEY and SVGAGI. V lost 0 bases and J lost 4, with 13 bases in between. CDR3 size: 16 residues. The CDR3 here is CASSYSKTVGYNEQFF. CDR3 sequence (DNA): TGTGCCAGCAGTTACTCGAAGACAGTTGGGTACAATGAGCAGTTCTTC.